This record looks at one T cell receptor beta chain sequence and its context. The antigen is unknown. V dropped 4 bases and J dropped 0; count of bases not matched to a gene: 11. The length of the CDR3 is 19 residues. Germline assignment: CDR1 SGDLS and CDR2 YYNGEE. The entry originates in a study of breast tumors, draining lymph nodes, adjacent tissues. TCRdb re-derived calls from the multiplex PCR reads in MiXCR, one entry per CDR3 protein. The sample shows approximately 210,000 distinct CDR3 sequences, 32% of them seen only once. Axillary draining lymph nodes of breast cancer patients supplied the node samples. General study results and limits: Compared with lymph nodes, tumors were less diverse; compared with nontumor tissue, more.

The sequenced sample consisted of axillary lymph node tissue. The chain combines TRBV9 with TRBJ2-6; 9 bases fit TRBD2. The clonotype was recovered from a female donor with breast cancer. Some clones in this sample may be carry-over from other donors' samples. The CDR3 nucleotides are TGTGCCAGCAGCTTGATAGCGGGGGCGCTTAGCTCTGGGGCCAACGTCCTGACTTTC. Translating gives CASSLIAGALSSGANVLTF.